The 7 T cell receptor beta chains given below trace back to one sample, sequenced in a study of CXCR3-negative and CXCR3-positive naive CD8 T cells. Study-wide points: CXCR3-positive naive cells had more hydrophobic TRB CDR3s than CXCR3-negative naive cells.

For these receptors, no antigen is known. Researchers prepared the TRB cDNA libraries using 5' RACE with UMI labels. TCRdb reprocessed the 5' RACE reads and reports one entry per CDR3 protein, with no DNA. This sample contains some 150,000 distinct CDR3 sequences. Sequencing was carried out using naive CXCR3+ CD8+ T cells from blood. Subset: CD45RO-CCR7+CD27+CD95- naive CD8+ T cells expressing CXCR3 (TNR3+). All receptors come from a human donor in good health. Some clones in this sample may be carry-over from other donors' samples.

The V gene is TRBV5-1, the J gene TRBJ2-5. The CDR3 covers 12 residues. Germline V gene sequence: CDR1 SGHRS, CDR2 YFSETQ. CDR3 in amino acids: CASSLEGETQYF.

Here the CDR3 reads CASSSTGLSGNTIYF. The chain combines TRBV12-3 or TRBV12-4 with TRBJ1-3; TCRdb indicates TRBD1, and absent DNA this call remains unverified. The CDR3 covers 15 residues.

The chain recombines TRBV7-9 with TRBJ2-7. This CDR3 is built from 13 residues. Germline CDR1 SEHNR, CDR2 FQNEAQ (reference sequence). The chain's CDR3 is CASSSASTYEQYF.

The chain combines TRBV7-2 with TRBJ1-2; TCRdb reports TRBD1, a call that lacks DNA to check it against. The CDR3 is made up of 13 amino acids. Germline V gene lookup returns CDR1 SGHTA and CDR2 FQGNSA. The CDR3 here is CASSFQGTYGYTF. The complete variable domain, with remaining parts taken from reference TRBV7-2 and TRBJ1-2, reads GAGVSQSPSNKVTEKGKDVELRCDPISGHTALYWYRQSLGQGLEFLIYFQGNSAPDKSGLPSDRFSAERTGGSVSTLTIQRTQQEDSAVYLCASSFQGTYGYTFGSGTRLTVV.

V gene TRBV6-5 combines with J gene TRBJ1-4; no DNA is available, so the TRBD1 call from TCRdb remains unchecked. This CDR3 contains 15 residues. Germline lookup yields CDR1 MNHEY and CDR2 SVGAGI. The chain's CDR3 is CASSYGGGPNEKLFF.

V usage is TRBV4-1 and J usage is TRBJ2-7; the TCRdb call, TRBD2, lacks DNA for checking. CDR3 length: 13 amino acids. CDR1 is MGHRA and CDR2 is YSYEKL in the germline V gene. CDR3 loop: CASSPPLAGEQYF.

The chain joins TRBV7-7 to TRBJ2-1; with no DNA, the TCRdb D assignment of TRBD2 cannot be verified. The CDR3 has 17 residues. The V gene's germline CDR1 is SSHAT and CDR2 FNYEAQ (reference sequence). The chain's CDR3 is CASSPGLVTSSYNEQFF.